These 12 T cell receptor beta chains originate from one sample sequenced in a study of regulatory T cells in long-lasting Graves disease. Building of the TCR beta libraries involved iRepertoire HTBI primers and Arm-PCR of CDR3 regions. TCRdb used MiXCR to reprocess the multiplex PCR reads, holding one entry per CDR3 protein. The sample holds roughly 530,000 distinct CDR3 sequences, around 16% seen once. Sample time point: newly diagnosed GD, antithyroid drugs for less than 3 months. RNA extracted from PBMCs served as the sequencing template. These data also featured in a second study, about T cells in Graves' hyperthyroidism and ophthalmopathy.

The sample consisted of peripheral blood mononuclear cells (PBMCs), taken at new diagnosis, from a patient treated with antithyroid drugs. The receptors originated from a woman aged 40-60 years with Graves disease.

This clonotype showed up many times. The CDR3 region has the DNA TGTGCCAGCAGCCTGGCCCAGGGGGTCGGCACTGAAGCTTTCTTT. Translating gives CASSLAQGVGTEAFF. The chain uses TRBV2 and TRBJ1-1; TRBD1 aligns across 7 bases. CDR1 and CDR2 (germline): SNHLY, FYNNEI. V shed 6 bases and J 4 bases; nucleotides not matched to a gene: 11. The CDR3 consists of 15 residues.

This clonotype was counted many times. The chain couples TRBV12-3 or TRBV12-4 to TRBJ2-1; no clear D. V was pared by 0 bases and J by 13 bases, with 16 bases between. This CDR3 is built from 14 residues. The CDR3 DNA reads as TGTGCCAGCAGTTTAGCGCTGGCGTCAAACATACAGTTCTTC. It is translated as CASSLALASNIQFF.

This clonotype was picked up a small number of times. The chain has TRBV6-1 and TRBJ1-4; D unresolved. Trimming stripped 6 bases from V and 0 bases from J, with 14 bases between. The CDR3 has 16 residues. Germline V lookup: CDR1 MNHNS, CDR2 SASEGT. The CDR3 loop is CASSTRGPATNEKLFF. Here the CDR3 DNA reads TGTGCCAGCAGCACGCGCGGACCCGCAACTAATGAAAAACTGTTTTTT.

This clonotype was seen at least ten times. The chain has TRBV3-1 and TRBJ2-3; 7 bases fit TRBD2. Germline V gene lookup returns CDR1 LGHDT and CDR2 YNNKEL (reference sequence). The CDR3 spans 14 residues. The V segment lost 1 base and the J segment 3 bases; nucleotides outside the gene matches: 1. Here the CDR3 DNA reads TGTGCCAGCAGCCAAGGAGCGGGGACAGATACGCAGTATTTT. Protein sequence: CASSQGAGTDTQYF.

This clonotype was counted many times. The chain combines TRBV20-1 with TRBJ2-7; 12 bases line up with TRBD2. Trimming removed 6 bases from V and 4 bases from J; junction bases left unmatched: 4. From germline, CDR1 is DFQATT and CDR2 SNEGSKA (reference sequence). This CDR3 is built from 13 residues. This chain's CDR3 is CSARLAGVYEQYF. The DNA of the CDR3 is TGCAGTGCCAGACTAGCGGGGGTATACGAGCAGTACTTC.

The chain has TRBV11-2 and TRBJ2-7; 7 positions agree with TRBD1. V dropped 4 bases and J dropped 7; count of bases not matched to a gene: 13. Germline V lookup: CDR1 SGHAT, CDR2 FQNNGV. This CDR3 spans 15 amino acids. The CDR3 reads CASSSMTGFWGEQYF. CDR3 coding DNA: TGTGCCAGCAGCTCCATGACAGGGTTCTGGGGGGAGCAGTACTTC. Looking up the rest from reference TRBV11-2 and TRBJ2-7 gives the full variable domain: EAGVAQSPRYKIIEKRQSVAFWCNPISGHATLYWYQQILGQGPKLLIQFQNNGVVDDSQLPKDRFSAERLKGVDSTLKIQPAKLEDSAVYLCASSSMTGFWGEQYFGPGTRLTVT.

Remarks on this clonotype: A read error is possible here, since a much larger clone lies one base away. The genes are TRBV5-1 and TRBJ2-5, with D perhaps matching TRBD1 (5 bases). The germline V gene has CDR1 SGHRS and CDR2 YFSETQ. The CDR3 has 16 amino acids. CDR3 bases: TGCGCCAGCAGCTTGGGAATCGTCAGGGATCAAGGGACCCAGTACTTC. It encodes CASSLGIVRDQGTQYF.

This clonotype was detected ten times or more. V usage is TRBV20-1 and J usage is TRBJ2-3, with 9 bases aligning to TRBD1. The CDR3 extends over 15 amino acids. Germline V gene lookup returns CDR1 DFQATT and CDR2 SNEGSKA (reference sequence). J was trimmed by 4 bases and V by 5 bases; bases with no gene match: 10. The CDR3 bases are TGCAGTGCTGGACAACAGGGGGCGCTGGCAGATACGCAGTATTTT. Its protein product is CSAGQQGALADTQYF.

This chain joins TRBV29-1 and TRBJ2-5, with D perhaps TRBD2 (7 bases). This CDR3 comprises 13 residues. Deletions cut 3 bases from V and 5 bases from J, with 13 bases between. Germline V gene sequence: CDR1 SQVTM, CDR2 ANQGSEA. In nucleotides, the CDR3 is TGCAGCGTTGAGGGAGGGACATTGGAGACCCAGTACTTC. Amino acids: CSVEGGTLETQYF.

The chain couples TRBV3-1 to TRBJ2-5; 9 bases fit TRBD2. Germline assignment: CDR1 LGHDT and CDR2 YNNKEL (reference sequence). Trimming removed 4 bases from V and 6 bases from J; junction bases left unmatched: 12. The CDR3 has 16 amino acids. The CDR3: CASSPPEGGGAKTQYF. DNA of the CDR3: TGTGCCAGCAGCCCCCCCGAGGGCGGGGGGGCAAAGACCCAGTACTTC.

V usage is TRBV14 and J usage is TRBJ1-6, with D perhaps matching TRBD1 (5 bases). The CDR3 consists of 16 residues. Germline V lookup: CDR1 SGHDN, CDR2 FVKESK. V lost 2 bases to trimming and J lost 0 bases, with 8 bases between them. CDR3 sequence reads: CASSQSGASYNSPLHF. CDR3 in DNA: TGTGCCAGCAGCCAATCTGGGGCCTCCTATAATTCACCCCTCCACTTT. Complete variable domain (other parts from reference TRBV14 and TRBJ1-6): EAGVTQFPSHSVIEKGQTVTLRCDPISGHDNLYWYRRVMGKEIKFLLHFVKESKQDESGMPNNRFLAERTGGTYSTLKVQPAELEDSGVYFCASSQSGASYNSPLHFGNGTRLTVT.

The CDR3 DNA is TGTGCCAGCAGCCCATCCTTCGCGGACACTGAAGCTTTCTTT. Its translation is CASSPSFADTEAFF. The V gene is TRBV5-6, the J gene TRBJ1-1; D ambiguous. The germline V gene encodes CDR1 SGHDT and CDR2 YYEEEE. This CDR3 spans 14 amino acids. V lost 4 bases and J 3 bases, leaving 13 bases between the germline ends.